This TCR beta chain was found in a study of early T cells in non-severe SARS-CoV-2 infection. CDR3 length: 13 residues. Between the trimmed V and J ends, which lost 4 bases and 0 bases, there was a span of 7 bases. The V gene's germline CDR1 is DFQATT and CDR2 SNEGSKA (reference sequence). This clonotype was seen repeatedly, ten times or more. Attachment of unique molecular identifiers was made to individual cDNA molecules. TCRdb ran MiXCR on the 5' RACE reads and lists one entry per CDR3 protein. The sample shows fewer than 25,000 distinct CDR3 sequences, around 3.5% of them seen only once. The receptor's source is an adult who was a healthcare worker with PCR-confirmed SARS-CoV-2 infection or an uninfected control (not recorded which). The sample consisted of whole blood. The chain combines TRBV20-1 with TRBJ1-5; D gene unclear. The CDR3: CSAILDSNQPQHF. The CDR3 DNA sequence: TGCAGTGCTATCCTTGATAGCAATCAGCCCCAGCATTTT.